Here is one T cell receptor beta chain with its context. These data come from a study of beta chain features in type 1 diabetes. Expressed TCRB transcripts got sequenced, as all isolated RNA was reverse transcribed. Samples of naive, central memory and regulatory T cells yielded a mean of around 3.4 million reads. Repertoires were generated with immunoSEQ multiplex PCR, while TCRdb's copy carries only in-frame clones and drops some. Of under 300,000 clones listed, 25% to 30% are singletons. This CDR3 comprises 15 residues. CDR1 and CDR2 from the germline V gene are MNHEY and SVGAGI. J gave up 6 bases and V 3 bases, and 5 bases lay outside the gene matches.

This chain uses TRBV6-5 with TRBJ2-4, with 10 bases lining up with TRBD2. The specimen sequenced was central memory CD4+ T cells from blood. This TCR came from a man aged 30 to 39 in good health. The CDR3: CASSYDSGGVNIQYF. CDR3 DNA: TGTGCCAGCAGTTATGACAGCGGGGGGGTAAACATTCAGTACTTC.